This record covers a single T cell receptor (beta chain). What it binds is unknown. These data belong to a study of CD8+ T cells in alopecia areata. Points from the study as a whole: Among the top 100, expanded CD8+ clones were significantly decreased by tofacitinib, as was scalp clonality. In scalp and blood during tofacitinib, many expanded lesional clones persisted. One nonresponder makes the tie between baseline CD8+ expansion and response uncertain.

The sample's treatment: oral pan-JAK inhibitor, 5-10 mg twice daily. Peripheral blood and lesional scalp punch biopsies came from alopecia areata patients. cDNA serving as the sequencing template came from extracted, reverse transcribed RNA. This table comes from immunoSEQ multiplex PCR, and its TCRdb copy is limited to in-frame clones, with some not included. The top ten clones hold around 3.9% of a sample with 200,000 to 250,000 clones, about three fifths of them seen once. The source is a human donor with alopecia areata. The source was CD4+ T cells sorted from blood, collected at week 4, from a patient treated with tofacitinib.

This CDR3 is CASSPQGNTGELFF. The CDR3 DNA reads TGTGCCAGCAGCCCACAGGGGAACACCGGGGAGCTGTTTTTT. The V call is TRBV7-2, the J call TRBJ2-2, with a tentative D call TRBD1 (6 bases). Germline-derived CDR1 and CDR2 are SGHTA and FQGNSA. The CDR3 runs 14 residues. V was shortened by 5 bases and J by 1 base, with 8 bases between the two germline ends.